A single sample is the source of the 32 T cell receptor beta chains below, sequenced in a study of blood T cell repertoires in COVID-19. Using immunoSEQ multiplex PCR, the repertoire was profiled, and TCRdb retains in-frame clones only, with some absent. The sample has 150,000 to 200,000 clones; about 80% are singletons. Sequencing input: peripheral blood. The receptors were gathered from an elderly woman with acute or convalescent COVID-19.

This clone was detected once. V usage is TRBV5-1 and J usage is TRBJ2-3, with TRBD1 matching 8 bases. The CDR3 runs 15 residues. Germline lookup yields CDR1 SGHRS and CDR2 YFSETQ. With 3 bases clipped from V and 0 bases from J, the junction kept 3 bases outside the gene matches. CDR3 sequence reads: CASSSGQGSTDTQYF. CDR3 sequence (DNA): TGCGCCAGCAGCTCAGGACAGGGTAGCACAGATACGCAGTATTTT. The entire variable domain, with the rest obtained from reference TRBV5-1 and TRBJ2-3, is as follows: KAGVTQTPRYLIKTRGQQVTLSCSPISGHRSVSWYQQTPGQGLQFLFEYFSETQRNKGNFPGRFSGRQFSNSRSEMNVSTLELGDSALYLCASSSGQGSTDTQYFGPGTRLTVL.

The chain carries TRBV5-1 and TRBJ2-2, with 8 nucleotides matching TRBD1. V shed 4 bases and J 7 bases; nucleotides not matched to a gene: 18. Germline V CDR1 and CDR2: SGHRS, YFSETQ. This CDR3 has 18 amino acids. CDR3 region: CASSHLAGTGDLVGELFF. The CDR3 nucleotides read TGCGCCAGCAGCCACCTGGCGGGGACAGGAGATCTGGTCGGGGAGCTGTTTTTT.

The chain recombines TRBV11-2 with TRBJ2-2; the match to TRBD2 covers 7 bases. The CDR3 runs to 15 residues. With V trimmed by 5 bases and J by 7 bases, 10 bases remained unmatched. The germline V gene has CDR1 SGHAT and CDR2 FQNNGV. The CDR3 sequence is CASSLYGASGGELFF. The CDR3 nucleotides are TGTGCCAGCAGCCTCTATGGGGCTAGCGGCGGGGAGCTGTTTTTT.

This clone was seen once. The chain couples TRBV7-2 to TRBJ2-3, with 7 bases identical to TRBD2. Per the germline V gene, CDR1 is SGHTA and CDR2 is FQGNSA. V lost 4 bases and J lost 4; bases outside the gene matches: 5. The CDR3 length is 14 residues. CDR3 loop: CASSSGLVPDTQYF. The CDR3 bases are TGTGCCAGCAGCTCAGGACTAGTCCCAGATACGCAGTATTTT.

V and J are TRBV19 and TRBJ1-2, with TRBD1 matching over 7 bases. The V gene end was trimmed by 5 bases and the J gene end by 4 bases; junction bases not matched to a gene: 10. Germline V gene data show CDR1 as LNHDA and CDR2 as SQIVND (reference sequence). This CDR3 is built from 15 residues. The CDR3 region is CASSPGTDNLYGYTF. For the CDR3, the DNA is TGTGCCAGTAGTCCGGGGACAGATAACCTCTATGGCTACACCTTC.

The chain couples TRBV11-3 to TRBJ2-5; D is unclear. V was cut by 8 bases and J by 4 bases, with 8 bases left in between. Germline values: CDR1 SGHNT, CDR2 YENEEA. The CDR3 covers 11 residues. The DNA for the CDR3 is TGTGCCAGCGGCAATGGAGAGACCCAGTACTTC. Its protein product is CASGNGETQYF.

The table lists this clone with a few counts. V gene TRBV27 combines with J gene TRBJ2-7; 8 bases are a match to TRBD1. This CDR3 has 15 residues. V dropped 6 bases and J dropped 6; count of bases not matched to a gene: 13. The V gene's germline CDR1 is MNHEY and CDR2 SMNVEV (reference sequence). The CDR3 nucleotides are TGTGCCAGCAGCGACAGACCCCGGACAGGGATCGAGCAGTACTTC. Translated: CASSDRPRTGIEQYF.

The chain links TRBV12-5 to TRBJ1-3; 10 bases are a match to TRBD1. From germline, CDR1 is LGHNT and CDR2 FRNRAP. The CDR3 spans 17 residues. V shed 6 bases and J 1 base; nucleotides not matched to a gene: 9. This CDR3 reads CASGRGQGSSSGNTIYF. The DNA for the CDR3 is TGTGCTAGTGGCCGGGGACAGGGGTCCTCATCTGGAAACACCATATATTTT.

The chain has TRBV12-3 or TRBV12-4 and TRBJ2-1, with D possibly matching TRBD1 (6 bases). The CDR3 extends over 13 amino acids. V gave up 5 bases and J gave up 8 bases, with 13 bases separating them. CDR3 DNA: TGTGCCAGCAGTCCGTACAGGGAGCATGAGCAGTTCTTC. Its translation is CASSPYREHEQFF.

This chain connects TRBV6-5 to TRBJ1-6, with D possibly matching TRBD1 (5 bases). V lost 8 bases and J lost 7, with 15 bases in between. Germline V gene lookup returns CDR1 MNHEY and CDR2 SVGAGI. The CDR3 is 14 residues long. The CDR3 DNA sequence: TGTGCCAGCGGGACGGACGGGAGGAATTCACCCCTCCACTTT. Protein product: CASGTDGRNSPLHF.

V is TRBV4-3 and J is TRBJ1-2; D is possibly TRBD1 (5 bases). V dropped 6 bases and J dropped 7 bases, with 18 bases sitting between them. The CDR3 covers 14 residues. CDR1 is LGHNA, CDR2 YSLEER, per germline. In DNA form, the CDR3 reads TGCGCCAGCAGTCCTAAACGGCAGGGTGGTGGCTACACCTTC. Protein: CASSPKRQGGGYTF.

The chain combines TRBV2 with TRBJ2-1; TRBD2 matches at 14 bases. The V segment lost 10 bases and the J segment 2 bases; nucleotides outside the gene matches: 4. CDR1 SNHLY and CDR2 FYNNEI come from the germline V gene. This CDR3 has 15 amino acids. In DNA, the CDR3 is TGTGCCACCGCGACTAGCGGGAGGGCCTACAATGAGCAGTTCTTC. This codes for CATATSGRAYNEQFF.

This rearrangement joins TRBV7-9 to TRBJ1-1, with D tentatively TRBD1 (6 bases). The germline V and J ends were trimmed by 4 bases and 5 bases, with 11 bases remaining between them. Germline CDR1 and CDR2: SEHNR and FQNEAQ (reference sequence). CDR3 length: 13 residues. The CDR3 reads CASSYDRSTEAFF. Written as DNA, the CDR3 is TGTGCCAGCAGCTACGACAGGTCAACTGAAGCTTTCTTT. Drawing the rest from reference TRBV7-9 and TRBJ1-1, the complete variable domain is DTGVSQNPRHKITKRGQNVTFRCDPISEHNRLYWYRQTLGQGPEFLTYFQNEAQLEKSRLLSDRFSAERPKGSFSTLEIQRTEQGDSAMYLCASSYDRSTEAFFGQGTRLTVV.

V is TRBV7-2 and J is TRBJ1-1; the D gene is possibly TRBD1 (6 bases). Trimming stripped 3 bases from V and 6 bases from J, with 23 bases between. Per germline, CDR1 SGHTA and CDR2 FQGNSA. The CDR3 runs 17 residues. CDR3 sequence: CASSFYLNLQGWPEAFF. DNA of the CDR3: TGTGCCAGCAGCTTTTACCTTAATTTACAGGGTTGGCCTGAAGCTTTCTTT.

This sequence joins TRBV11-3 and TRBJ2-7; 10 bases are a match to TRBD1. Germline V CDR1 and CDR2: SGHNT, YENEEA. CDR3 length: 15 amino acids. V dropped 2 bases and J dropped 5; count of bases not matched to a gene: 6. CDR3 amino acids: CASSLTEGQGNEQYF. CDR3 DNA sequence: TGTGCCAGCAGCTTAACTGAGGGACAGGGGAACGAGCAGTACTTC.

V is TRBV5-4 and J is TRBJ1-1, with D hard to call. V gave up 2 bases and J gave up 5 bases, with 7 bases separating them. This CDR3 region has 12 residues. Germline lookup yields CDR1 SGHNT and CDR2 YYREEE (reference sequence). The CDR3 protein is CASSFGRTEAFF. The CDR3 region has the DNA TGTGCCAGCAGCTTTGGCAGGACTGAAGCTTTCTTT.

The CDR3 spells CASRQGPGNTIYF. CDR3 DNA: TGCGCCAGTAGACAGGGACCTGGAAACACCATATATTTT. The V gene is TRBV10-1, the J gene TRBJ1-3, with 7 bases lining up with TRBD1. The CDR3 sequence is 13 residues long. The germline V gene has CDR1 WNHNN and CDR2 SYGVQD (reference sequence). Losses at the gene ends were 9 bases for V and 2 bases for J; bases not matched to a gene: 4.

The chain links TRBV30 to TRBJ2-3, with 8 bases lining up with TRBD2. J was trimmed by 4 bases and V by 3 bases; bases with no gene match: 6. Germline V lookup: CDR1 GTSNPN, CDR2 SVGIG (reference sequence). CDR3 length: 14 residues. As DNA, the CDR3 is TGTGCCTGGAGGACCGGGGGGGGGTCAGATACGCAGTATTTT. Its translation: CAWRTGGGSDTQYF.

V and J are TRBV29-1 and TRBJ1-4; TRBD1 agrees at 9 bases. Germline CDR1 and CDR2: SQVTM and ANQGSEA. The CDR3 runs to 15 residues. Trimming took 4 bases from V and 4 from J; bases not matched to a gene: 7. Written as DNA, the CDR3 is TGCAGCGTTGGAGGGACAGGGCTCGGTAATGAAAAACTGTTTTTT. As protein: CSVGGTGLGNEKLFF.

The chain recombines TRBV5-4 with TRBJ2-2; D might be TRBD1 (5 bases). CDR3 size: 16 residues. The V and J ends lost 0 bases and 2 bases respectively, with 11 bases between them. Germline CDR1 reads SGHNT; CDR2 reads YYREEE (reference sequence). This CDR3 is CASSLEWTSNTGELFF. CDR3 nucleotides: TGTGCCAGCAGCTTGGAATGGACAAGCAACACCGGGGAGCTGTTTTTT.

This clone was observed a handful of times. The gene calls are TRBV2 and TRBJ1-4; tentative D call: TRBD1 (5 bases). The CDR3 is made up of 14 amino acids. From germline, CDR1 is SNHLY and CDR2 FYNNEI. Trimming cost V 4 bases and J 5 bases, with 11 bases left between them. The CDR3 region has the DNA TGTGCCAGCAGTGCAAGGCCAGGGAATGAAAAACTGTTTTTT. It specifies CASSARPGNEKLFF.

The rearrangement links TRBV11-2 to TRBJ2-1, with 7 bases identical to TRBD2. The J segment lost 5 bases and the V segment lost 5 bases, leaving 3 bases of the junction unmatched. Germline V gene sequence: CDR1 SGHAT, CDR2 FQNNGV. This CDR3 contains 13 residues. Here the CDR3 DNA reads TGTGCCAGCAGCCCTCTAGCGGACAATGAGCAGTTCTTC. Translating gives CASSPLADNEQFF.

This sequence joins TRBV6-2 or TRBV6-3 and TRBJ2-3; D is uncertain. The V end lost 0 bases, the J end lost 3 bases, and 10 bases lay between the germline ends. The CDR3 loop spans 15 amino acids. Looked up from germline, CDR1 is MNHEY and CDR2 is SVGEGT. The CDR3 region is CASSYSWAVTDTQYF. The CDR3 coding sequence is TGTGCCAGCAGTTACTCGTGGGCAGTAACAGATACGCAGTATTTT.

This chain joins TRBV7-2 and TRBJ1-1, with D possibly TRBD1 on 5 matching bases. This CDR3 comprises 15 residues. The germline V gene encodes CDR1 SGHTA and CDR2 FQGNSA. Trimming left V 6 bases short and J 2 bases short, with 16 bases between. Written as DNA, the CDR3 is TGTGCCAGCAGATCCTCTGGAGACAGAAACACTGAAGCTTTCTTT. Translated: CASRSSGDRNTEAFF.

This clone appeared once. The CDR3 loop is CAWSGTGWNTEAFF. CDR3 DNA sequence: TGTGCCTGGAGTGGGACAGGTTGGAACACTGAAGCTTTCTTT. The rearrangement links TRBV30 to TRBJ1-1, with TRBD1 matching 7 bases. Germline CDR1 reads GTSNPN; CDR2 reads SVGIG (reference sequence). The CDR3 loop spans 14 amino acids. V was pared by 1 base and J by 1 base, with 3 bases of the junction left unmatched.

V and J are TRBV5-4 and TRBJ2-2; possible D gene TRBD2, 5 bases. CDR1 and CDR2 from the germline V gene are SGHNT and YYREEE (reference sequence). Trimming removed 4 bases from V and 7 bases from J, with 17 bases in between. This CDR3 has 15 amino acids. The CDR3: CASSPPLAAGGELFF. In DNA, the CDR3 is TGTGCCAGCAGCCCCCCTCTAGCCGCGGGCGGGGAGCTGTTTTTT.

V usage is TRBV2 and J usage is TRBJ1-2; unclear D gene. V dropped 3 bases and J dropped 7 bases, with 12 bases sitting between them. This CDR3 contains 13 residues. CDR1 SNHLY and CDR2 FYNNEI come from the germline V gene. CDR3 residues: CASSEGGSLGYTF. The CDR3 DNA reads as TGTGCCAGCAGTGAGGGAGGGTCCCTTGGCTACACCTTC.

This chain uses TRBV2 with TRBJ2-7; TRBD1 agrees at 10 bases. Germline CDR1 SNHLY, CDR2 FYNNEI. The V and J ends lost 10 bases and 7 bases, in that order; junction bases with no gene match: 10. The CDR3 sequence is 13 residues long. The CDR3 nucleotides are TGTGCCACCGCCGGGACAGGGGTCGGGGAGCAGTACTTC. Its translation: CATAGTGVGEQYF.

This clone was seen ten or more times. The chain is built from TRBV28 and TRBJ1-4, with 7 bases matching TRBD1. This CDR3 is built from 13 residues. Germline CDR1 is MDHEN and CDR2 is SYDVKM. V was clipped by 6 bases and J by 6 bases; unmatched bases: 4. CDR3 residues: CASSLQGDEKLFF. The CDR3 bases are TGTGCCAGCAGCCTCCAGGGGGATGAAAAACTGTTTTTT.

The V gene is TRBV5-8, the J gene TRBJ1-5; TRBD1 might be the D (5 bases). Germline V gives CDR1 SGHTS, CDR2 YDEGEE. The CDR3 totals 14 residues. Between the trimmed V and J ends, which lost 2 bases and 1 base, there was a span of 7 bases. CDR3 protein: CASSFRQSNQPQHF. CDR3 sequence (DNA): TGTGCCAGCAGCTTCAGACAGAGCAATCAGCCCCAGCATTTT.

The J gene is TRBJ1-3, the V gene TRBV6-5; D not certain. The CDR3 runs to 13 residues. CDR1 and CDR2 (germline): MNHEY, SVGAGI. V lost 0 bases and J lost 4, with 4 bases in between. As DNA, the CDR3 is TGTGCCAGCAGTTACTCGGAGGGAAACACCATATATTTT. Its translation is CASSYSEGNTIYF.

The rearrangement links TRBV6-5 to TRBJ2-1; 8 bases agree with TRBD2. This CDR3 has 15 residues. Per the germline V gene, CDR1 is MNHEY and CDR2 is SVGAGI. Unmatched junction bases numbered 8, after V lost 6 bases and J lost 4 bases. The CDR3 reads CASSGAGDGYNEQFF. The CDR3 nucleotides read TGTGCCAGCAGCGGAGCGGGGGACGGATACAATGAGCAGTTCTTC.